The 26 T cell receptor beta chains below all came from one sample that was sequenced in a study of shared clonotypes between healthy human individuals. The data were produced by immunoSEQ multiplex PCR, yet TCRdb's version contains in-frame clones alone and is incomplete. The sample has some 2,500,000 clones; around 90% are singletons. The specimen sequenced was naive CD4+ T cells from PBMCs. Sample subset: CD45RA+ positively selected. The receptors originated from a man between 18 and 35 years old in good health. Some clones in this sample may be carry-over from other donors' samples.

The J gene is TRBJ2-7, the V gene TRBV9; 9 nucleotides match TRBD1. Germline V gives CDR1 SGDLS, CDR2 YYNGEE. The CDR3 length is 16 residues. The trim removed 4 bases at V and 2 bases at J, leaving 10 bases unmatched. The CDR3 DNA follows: TGTGCCAGCAGCCAACAGTCCGGGACAGGGCCCTACGAGCAGTACTTC. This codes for CASSQQSGTGPYEQYF.

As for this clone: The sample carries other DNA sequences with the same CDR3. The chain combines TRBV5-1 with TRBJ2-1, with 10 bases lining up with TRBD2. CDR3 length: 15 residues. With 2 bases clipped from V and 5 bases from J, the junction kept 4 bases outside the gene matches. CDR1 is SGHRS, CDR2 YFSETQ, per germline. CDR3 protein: CASSFLAGVNNEQFF. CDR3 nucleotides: TGCGCCAGCAGCTTCCTAGCGGGAGTAAACAATGAGCAGTTCTTC.

CDR3 loop: CASSPAPPGAPEFF. For the CDR3, the DNA is TGCGCCAGCAGCCCAGCACCCCCGGGGGCGCCTGAGTTCTTC. This sequence joins TRBV5-1 and TRBJ2-1, with D perhaps given as TRBD1 or TRBD2 (6 bases each). V lost 4 bases to trimming and J lost 14 bases, with 22 bases between them. In germline, CDR1 is SGHRS, CDR2 YFSETQ. The CDR3 is 14 residues long.

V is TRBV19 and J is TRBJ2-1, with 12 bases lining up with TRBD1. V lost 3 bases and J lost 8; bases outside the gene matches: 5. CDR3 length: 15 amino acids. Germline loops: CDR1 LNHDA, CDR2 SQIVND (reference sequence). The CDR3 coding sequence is TGTGCCAGTAGTATGTTGGGACAGGGGGCAGATGAGCAGTTCTTC. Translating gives CASSMLGQGADEQFF. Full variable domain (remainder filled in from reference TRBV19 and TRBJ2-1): DGGITQSPKYLFRKEGQNVTLSCEQNLNHDAMYWYRQDPGQGLRLIYYSQIVNDFQKGDIAEGYSVSREKKESFPLTVTSAQKNPTAFYLCASSMLGQGADEQFFGPGTRLTVL.

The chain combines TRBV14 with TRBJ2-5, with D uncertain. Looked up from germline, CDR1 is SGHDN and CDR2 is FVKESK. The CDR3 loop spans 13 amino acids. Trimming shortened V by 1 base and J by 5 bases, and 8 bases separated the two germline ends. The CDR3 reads CASSQGSRETQYF. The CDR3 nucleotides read TGTGCCAGCAGCCAAGGGAGTAGGGAGACCCAGTACTTC.

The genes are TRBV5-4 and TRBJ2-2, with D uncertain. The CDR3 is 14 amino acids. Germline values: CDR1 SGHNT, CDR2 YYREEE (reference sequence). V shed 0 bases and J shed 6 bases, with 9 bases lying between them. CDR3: CASSLVSGSGELFF. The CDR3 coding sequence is TGTGCCAGCAGCTTGGTGAGTGGATCCGGGGAGCTGTTTTTT.

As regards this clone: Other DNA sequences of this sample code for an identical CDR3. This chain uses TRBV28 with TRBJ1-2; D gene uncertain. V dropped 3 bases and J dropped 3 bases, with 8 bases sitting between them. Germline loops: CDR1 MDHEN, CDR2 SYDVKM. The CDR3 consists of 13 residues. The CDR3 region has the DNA TGTGCCAGCAGTTTTCGGGGATACTATGGCTACACCTTC. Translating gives CASSFRGYYGYTF.

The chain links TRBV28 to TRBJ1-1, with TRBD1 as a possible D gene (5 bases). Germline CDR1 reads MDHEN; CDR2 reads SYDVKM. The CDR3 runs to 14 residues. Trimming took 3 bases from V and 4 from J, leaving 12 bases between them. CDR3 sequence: CASSFPLRGTEAFF. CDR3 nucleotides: TGTGCCAGCAGTTTCCCCCTAAGGGGCACTGAAGCTTTCTTT.

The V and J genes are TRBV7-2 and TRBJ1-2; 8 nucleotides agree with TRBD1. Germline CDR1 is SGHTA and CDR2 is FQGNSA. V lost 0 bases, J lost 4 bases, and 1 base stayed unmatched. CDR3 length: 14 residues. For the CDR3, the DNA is TGTGCCAGCAGCTTAGCGACAGGGGCCTATGGCTACACCTTC. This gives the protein CASSLATGAYGYTF. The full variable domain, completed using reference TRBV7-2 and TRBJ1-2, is GAGVSQSPSNKVTEKGKDVELRCDPISGHTALYWYRQSLGQGLEFLIYFQGNSAPDKSGLPSDRFSAERTGGSVSTLTIQRTQQEDSAVYLCASSLATGAYGYTFGSGTRLTVV.

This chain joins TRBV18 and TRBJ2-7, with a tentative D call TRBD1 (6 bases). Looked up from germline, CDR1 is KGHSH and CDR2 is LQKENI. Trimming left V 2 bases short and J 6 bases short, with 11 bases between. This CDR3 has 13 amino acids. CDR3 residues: CASSPDRISEQYF. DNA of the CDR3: TGTGCCAGCTCACCAGACAGGATCAGCGAGCAGTACTTC. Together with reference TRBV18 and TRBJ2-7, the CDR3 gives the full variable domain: NAGVMQNPRHLVRRRGQEARLRCSPMKGHSHVYWYRQLPEEGLKFMVYLQKENIIDESGMPKERFSAEFPKEGPSILRIQQVVRGDSAAYFCASSPDRISEQYFGPGTRLTVT.

The CDR3 region has the DNA TGTGCCAGCAGGGGCACCTCCTACGAGCAGTACTTC. It is translated as CASRGTSYEQYF. V usage is TRBV6-5 and J usage is TRBJ2-7; D not resolved. The CDR3 has 12 residues. Trimming pared 6 bases from V and 0 bases from J, leaving 6 bases between. The germline gives CDR1 MNHEY, CDR2 SVGAGI.

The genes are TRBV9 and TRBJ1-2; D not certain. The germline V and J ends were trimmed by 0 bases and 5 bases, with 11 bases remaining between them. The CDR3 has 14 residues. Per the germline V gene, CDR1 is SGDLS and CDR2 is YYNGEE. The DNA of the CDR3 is TGTGCCAGCAGCGTAGCTACGACATCGTATGGCTACACCTTC. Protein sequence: CASSVATTSYGYTF.

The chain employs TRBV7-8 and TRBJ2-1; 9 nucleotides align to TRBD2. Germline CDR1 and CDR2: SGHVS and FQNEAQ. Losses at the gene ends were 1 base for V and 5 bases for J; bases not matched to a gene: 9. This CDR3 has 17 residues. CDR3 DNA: TGTGCCAGCAGCTTAGGAAGGTCTAGCGGGAACCACAATGAGCAGTTCTTC. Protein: CASSLGRSSGNHNEQFF.

CDR3 amino acids: CASSEGGQGSTGELFF. The DNA of the CDR3 is TGTGCCAGCAGTGAAGGTGGGCAGGGATCCACCGGGGAGCTGTTTTTT. V gene TRBV6-1 combines with J gene TRBJ2-2, with D possibly being TRBD1 (5 bases). The V end was cut by 1 base, the J end by 4 bases, with 13 bases between. Germline CDR1 MNHNS, CDR2 SASEGT. The CDR3 consists of 16 residues.

CDR3 sequence: CASSLDGGSWETQYF. The CDR3, as DNA: TGTGCCAGCAGCTTAGATGGGGGGAGCTGGGAGACCCAGTACTTC. This sequence joins TRBV11-2 and TRBJ2-5; D perhaps matches TRBD2 (6 bases). CDR3 size: 15 residues. Looked up from germline, CDR1 is SGHAT and CDR2 is FQNNGV. The V and J ends lost 0 bases and 5 bases respectively, with 13 bases between them.

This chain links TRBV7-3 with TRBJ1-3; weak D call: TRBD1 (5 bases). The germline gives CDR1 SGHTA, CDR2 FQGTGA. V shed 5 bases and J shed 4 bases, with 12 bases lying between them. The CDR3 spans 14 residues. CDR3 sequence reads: CASSDSGSGNTIYF. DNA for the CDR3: TGTGCCAGCAGCGATTCAGGGAGCGGAAACACCATATATTTT.

In DNA form, the CDR3 reads TGTGCCAGCAACCCGACTTTCCTTAGCACAGATACGCAGTATTTT. Encoded protein: CASNPTFLSTDTQYF. V usage is TRBV6-1 and J usage is TRBJ2-3; D ambiguous. The germline V gene encodes CDR1 MNHNS and CDR2 SASEGT. V shed 7 bases and J shed 0 bases, with 14 bases lying between them. The CDR3 runs to 15 residues.

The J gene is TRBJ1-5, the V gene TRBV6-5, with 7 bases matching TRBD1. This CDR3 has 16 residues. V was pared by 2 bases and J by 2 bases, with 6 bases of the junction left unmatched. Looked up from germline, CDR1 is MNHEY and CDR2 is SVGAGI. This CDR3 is CASSYGGTAGNQPQHF. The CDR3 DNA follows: TGTGCCAGCAGTTACGGGGGGACAGCCGGCAATCAGCCCCAGCATTTT.

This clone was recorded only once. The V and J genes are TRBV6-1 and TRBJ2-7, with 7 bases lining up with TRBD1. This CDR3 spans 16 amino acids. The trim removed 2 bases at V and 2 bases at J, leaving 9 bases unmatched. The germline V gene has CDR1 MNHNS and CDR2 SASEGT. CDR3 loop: CASSERPGQLTYEQYF. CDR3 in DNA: TGTGCCAGCAGTGAACGACCGGGACAGCTAACCTACGAGCAGTACTTC.

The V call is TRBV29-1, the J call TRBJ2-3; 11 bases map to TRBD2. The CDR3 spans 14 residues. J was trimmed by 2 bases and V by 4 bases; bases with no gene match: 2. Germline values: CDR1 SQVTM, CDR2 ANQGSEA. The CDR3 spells CSVAGLADTDTQYF. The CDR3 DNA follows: TGCAGCGTTGCGGGACTAGCGGACACAGATACGCAGTATTTT.

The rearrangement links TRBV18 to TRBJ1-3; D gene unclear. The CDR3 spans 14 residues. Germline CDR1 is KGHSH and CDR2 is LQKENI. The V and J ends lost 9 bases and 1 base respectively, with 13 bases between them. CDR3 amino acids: CASCQVGSGNTIYF. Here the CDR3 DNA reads TGTGCCAGTTGCCAGGTTGGGTCTGGAAACACCATATATTTT. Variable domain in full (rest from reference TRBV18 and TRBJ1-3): NAGVMQNPRHLVRRRGQEARLRCSPMKGHSHVYWYRQLPEEGLKFMVYLQKENIIDESGMPKERFSAEFPKEGPSILRIQQVVRGDSAAYFCASCQVGSGNTIYFGEGSWLTVV.

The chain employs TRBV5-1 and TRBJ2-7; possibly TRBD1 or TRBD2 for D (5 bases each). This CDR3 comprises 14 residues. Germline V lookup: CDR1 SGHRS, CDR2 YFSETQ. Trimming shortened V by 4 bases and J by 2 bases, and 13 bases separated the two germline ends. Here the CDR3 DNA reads TGCGCCAGCAGCGCCCGGGGCTACCCCTACGAGCAGTACTTC. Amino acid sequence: CASSARGYPYEQYF.

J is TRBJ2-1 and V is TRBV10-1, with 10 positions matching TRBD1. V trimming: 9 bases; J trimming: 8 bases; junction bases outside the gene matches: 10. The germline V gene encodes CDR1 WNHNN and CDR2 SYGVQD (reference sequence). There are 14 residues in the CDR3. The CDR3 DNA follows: TGCGCCAGGAAGACAGGGGGCCCCTCCCATGAGCAGTTCTTC. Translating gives CARKTGGPSHEQFF.

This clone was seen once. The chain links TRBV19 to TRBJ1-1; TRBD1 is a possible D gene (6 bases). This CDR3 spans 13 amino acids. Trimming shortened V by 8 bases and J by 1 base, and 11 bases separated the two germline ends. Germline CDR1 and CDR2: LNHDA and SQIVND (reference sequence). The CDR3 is CASGDRSNTEAFF. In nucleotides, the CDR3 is TGTGCCAGTGGCGACAGGTCGAACACTGAAGCTTTCTTT.

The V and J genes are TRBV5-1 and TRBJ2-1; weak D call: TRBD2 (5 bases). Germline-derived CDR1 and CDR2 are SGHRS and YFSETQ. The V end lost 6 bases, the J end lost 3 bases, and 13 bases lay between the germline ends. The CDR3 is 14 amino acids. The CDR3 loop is CASNVLAGYNEQFF. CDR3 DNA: TGCGCCAGCAACGTCCTGGCGGGCTACAATGAGCAGTTCTTC.

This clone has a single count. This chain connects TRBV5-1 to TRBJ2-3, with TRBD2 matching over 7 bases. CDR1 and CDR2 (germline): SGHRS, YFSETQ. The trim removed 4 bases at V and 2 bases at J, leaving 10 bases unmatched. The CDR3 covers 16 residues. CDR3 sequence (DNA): TGCGCCAGCAGCCACGGGAGGTCACTCTACACAGATACGCAGTATTTT. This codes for CASSHGRSLYTDTQYF.